Listed here is a single T cell receptor (beta chain). This sample is drawn from a study of T cell changes during pregnancy in multiple sclerosis. Repertoires were generated with immunoSEQ multiplex PCR, while TCRdb's copy carries only in-frame clones and drops some. This sample has about 80,000 clones, with less than 95% found just once. CDR1 SGDLS and CDR2 YYNGEE come from the germline V gene. Trimming cost V 4 bases and J 2 bases; bases outside gene matches: 11. CDR3 size: 16 residues. The genes are TRBV9 and TRBJ1-2; 7 bases are a match to TRBD1. The clonotype comes from a female donor with multiple sclerosis, enrolled in a pregnancy study. The starting material was peripheral blood, obtained in the third trimester of pregnancy. The DNA of the CDR3 is TGTGCCAGCAGCCCTAATCACAGGGGCGACAACTATGGCTACACCTTC. The encoded protein is CASSPNHRGDNYGYTF. Combining the CDR3 with reference TRBV9 and TRBJ1-2 gives the whole variable domain DSGVTQTPKHLITATGQRVTLRCSPRSGDLSVYWYQQSLDQGLQFLIQYYNGEERAKGNILERFSAQQFPDLHSELNLSSLELGDSALYFCASSPNHRGDNYGYTFGSGTRLTVV.